The T cell receptor (beta chain) under discussion was sequenced for a study of beta chain features in type 1 diabetes. Study in general: Patients shared similar age, gender and cell yields with healthy donors.

Sampling consisted of one heparinised blood draw per donor, averaging roughly 110 mL. Study findings and constraints: Patients and controls would share equally any PCR tilt toward shorter templates. Whether HLA type affects TCRB rearrangement stayed undetermined in the present work. Type 1 diabetes patients had TCRB CDR3s that were shorter (moderately but significantly so) in all four CD4+ subsets.

The CDR3 is made up of 16 amino acids. The J segment lost 4 bases and the V segment lost 4 bases, leaving 3 bases of the junction unmatched. CDR1 and CDR2 (germline): MNHEY, SVGAGI. The isolated RNA, all of it, was reverse transcribed, so expressed TCRB transcripts were what got sequenced. Only in-frame clones appear in the TCRdb table, and some are missing; sequencing was by immunoSEQ multiplex PCR. The sample includes about 270,000 clones, 14% of them seen just once. To note about this clone: Antigen specificity is unknown.

This clonotype was obtained from a man aged 25 to 45 with type 1 diabetes. The rearrangement uses TRBV6-5 and TRBJ2-1; 14 nucleotides agree with TRBD2. The sample comprised naive CD4+ T cells from blood. The CDR3 nucleotides are TGTGCCAGCAGTTCCGGGACTAGCGGGAGTTACAATGAGCAGTTCTTC. Its protein is CASSSGTSGSYNEQFF.